One sample yielded the 26 T cell receptor beta chains listed below, sequenced in a study of T cells in Graves' hyperthyroidism and ophthalmopathy. The CDR3 regions of TCR beta were amplified from RNA transcripts. The primer set for the first-round RT-PCR of the TCR CDR3 was HTBI. TCRdb recomputed calls from the multiplex PCR reads with MiXCR, one row per CDR3 protein. This table holds over 350,000 distinct CDR3 sequences, roughly 14% found once. Sequencing used blood. Receptors were obtained from a man aged 18 to 30 with Graves' ophthalmopathy.

For this clonotype: This sequence may be a read error, since a much larger clone differs from it by one base. J is TRBJ2-7 and V is TRBV15, with D hard to call. The CDR3 length is 12 residues. The V end was cut by 3 bases, the J end by 3 bases, with 6 bases between. Germline V gene lookup returns CDR1 LNHNV and CDR2 YYDKDF (reference sequence). The CDR3 nucleotides are TGTGCCACCAGCAGCAGACACTACGAGCAGTACTTC. It translates to CATSSRHYEQYF.

This clonotype came up many times. The rearrangement uses TRBV20-1 and TRBJ2-1, with TRBD2 as a possible D gene (6 bases). Trimming stripped 2 bases from V and 5 bases from J, with 16 bases between. This CDR3 is 15 amino acids long. Per germline, CDR1 DFQATT and CDR2 SNEGSKA (reference sequence). The CDR3 DNA reads as TGCAGTGCTAGATACCTAGCGACTCTAAACAATGAGCAGTTCTTC. Its protein is CSARYLATLNNEQFF.

This chain connects TRBV7-2 to TRBJ1-4, with a tentative D call TRBD1 (6 bases). CDR3 size: 15 residues. V lost 5 bases, J lost 5 bases, and 15 bases lay in between. Germline values: CDR1 SGHTA, CDR2 FQGNSA. As DNA, the CDR3 is TGTGCCAGCAGCCCCTCGGGGAGGGGGAATGAAAAACTGTTTTTT. Its translation: CASSPSGRGNEKLFF.

The chain employs TRBV6-5 and TRBJ2-7, with 8 bases aligning to TRBD1. The germline V gene has CDR1 MNHEY and CDR2 SVGAGI. V lost 5 bases to trimming and J lost 5 bases; unmatched junction nucleotides: 11. CDR3 size: 15 residues. The CDR3 is CASSHPGQVLNEQYF. In DNA, the CDR3 is TGTGCCAGCAGTCACCCGGGACAGGTTCTCAACGAGCAGTACTTC.

A remark on this clonotype: One base away lies a much larger clone, so this may be a sequencing read error. The chain combines TRBV27 with TRBJ1-2; no reliable D call. Germline-derived CDR1 and CDR2 are MNHEY and SMNVEV (reference sequence). The CDR3 spans 15 residues. Trimming shortened V by 4 bases and J by 0 bases, and 12 bases separated the two germline ends. The CDR3 here is CASSSASVANYGYTF. In DNA, the CDR3 is TGTGCCAGCAGTTCCGCCTCCGTGGCTAACTATGGCTACACCTTC.

This clonotype was recorded many times. This rearrangement joins TRBV2 to TRBJ2-3; tentatively, D is TRBD1 (6 bases). The V gene lost 1 base and the J gene lost 1 base, with 15 bases spanning the gap. Germline CDR1 and CDR2: SNHLY and FYNNEI. The CDR3 has 17 amino acids. CDR3 sequence: CASSEVDDRPGTDTQYF. The CDR3 DNA follows: TGTGCCAGCAGTGAAGTTGATGACAGGCCGGGCACAGATACGCAGTATTTT.

The CDR3 region is CATNPGTANTGELFF. The CDR3 coding sequence is TGTGCCACCAACCCCGGGACGGCGAACACCGGGGAGCTGTTTTTT. V and J are TRBV19 and TRBJ2-2; D is tentatively TRBD1 or TRBD2 (5 bases each). From germline, CDR1 is LNHDA and CDR2 SQIVND (reference sequence). Between the trimmed V and J ends, which lost 10 bases and 0 bases, there was a span of 15 bases. CDR3 length: 15 amino acids. Combining the CDR3 with reference TRBV19 and TRBJ2-2 gives the whole variable domain DGGITQSPKYLFRKEGQNVTLSCEQNLNHDAMYWYRQDPGQGLRLIYYSQIVNDFQKGDIAEGYSVSREKKESFPLTVTSAQKNPTAFYLCATNPGTANTGELFFGEGSRLTVL.

This rearrangement joins TRBV4-1 to TRBJ2-5; 10 positions agree with TRBD1. CDR1 is MGHRA and CDR2 is YSYEKL in the germline V gene. The CDR3 has 15 amino acids. Trimming at V came to 4 bases and at J to 5 bases, leaving 7 bases not matched to a gene. Here the CDR3 DNA reads TGCGCCAGCAGCCGACCGGGACAGGGGTTGGAGACCCAGTACTTC. It translates to CASSRPGQGLETQYF.

This clonotype has a handful of counts. The chain is built from TRBV18 and TRBJ2-5; perhaps D is TRBD1 or TRBD2 (5 bases each). Looked up from germline, CDR1 is KGHSH and CDR2 is LQKENI. The germline V and J ends were trimmed by 6 bases and 4 bases, with 15 bases remaining between them. The CDR3 extends over 14 amino acids. CDR3 nucleotides: TGTGCCAGCTCTCCTTGGGACCGGCCAGAGACCCAGTACTTC. Its translation: CASSPWDRPETQYF.

This chain links TRBV9 with TRBJ1-5; D remains unclear. The CDR3 has 16 amino acids. V was cut by 0 bases and J by 0 bases, with 10 bases left in between. Germline CDR1 is SGDLS and CDR2 is YYNGEE. Here the CDR3 reads CASSVEVVNSNQPQHF. The CDR3 DNA sequence: TGTGCCAGCAGCGTAGAAGTCGTAAATAGCAATCAGCCCCAGCATTTT.

This clonotype has a count of ten or more. The CDR3 DNA reads as TGTGCCAGCAGTGAAGCGCAGGGGGCTTACACTGAAGCTTTCTTT. Amino acids: CASSEAQGAYTEAFF. The chain recombines TRBV6-1 with TRBJ1-1; 8 positions match TRBD1. V trimming: 0 bases; J trimming: 3 bases; junction bases outside the gene matches: 3. Looked up from germline, CDR1 is MNHNS and CDR2 is SASEGT. CDR3 length equals 15 residues.

This chain's CDR3 is CASSPSSGGSYNEQFF. CDR3 bases: TGTGCCAGTAGTCCGAGTAGCGGGGGCTCCTACAATGAGCAGTTCTTC. This chain joins TRBV19 and TRBJ2-1, with TRBD2 identical over 9 bases. CDR3 size: 16 residues. Germline lookup yields CDR1 LNHDA and CDR2 SQIVND (reference sequence). V shed 5 bases, J shed 0 bases, and the junction held 5 bases outside the gene matches.

The table lists this clonotype with a few counts. This chain uses TRBV19 with TRBJ2-1; 7 positions agree with TRBD2. Germline V gene sequence: CDR1 LNHDA, CDR2 SQIVND (reference sequence). Losses at the gene ends were 3 bases for V and 4 bases for J; bases not matched to a gene: 6. This CDR3 is 15 amino acids long. CDR3 region: CASSISTSEYNEQFF. The CDR3 DNA reads as TGTGCCAGTAGTATCTCTACTAGCGAATACAATGAGCAGTTCTTC.

This clonotype has a handful of counts. The V and J genes are TRBV29-1 and TRBJ2-2, with TRBD1 as a possible D gene (7 bases). V dropped 4 bases and J dropped 10 bases, with 13 bases sitting between them. This CDR3 has 12 amino acids. The germline CDR1 and CDR2 sequences are SQVTM and ANQGSEA. The CDR3 region is CSVVGRGEELFF. CDR3 DNA sequence: TGCAGCGTTGTGGGCAGGGGGGAGGAGCTGTTTTTT.

This clonotype has a single count. The V gene is TRBV7-2, the J gene TRBJ2-2, with 8 bases that match TRBD2. This CDR3 is 15 amino acids long. Trimming removed 3 bases from V and 6 bases from J; junction bases left unmatched: 6. CDR1 is SGHTA and CDR2 is FQGNSA in the germline V gene. Written as DNA, the CDR3 is TGTGCCAGCAGCTTTCCGGGACTAGAAGCCGGGGAGCTGTTTTTT. Amino acid sequence: CASSFPGLEAGELFF. Using reference TRBV7-2 and TRBJ2-2 for the parts outside the CDR3, the full variable domain is GAGVSQSPSNKVTEKGKDVELRCDPISGHTALYWYRQSLGQGLEFLIYFQGNSAPDKSGLPSDRFSAERTGGSVSTLTIQRTQQEDSAVYLCASSFPGLEAGELFFGEGSRLTVL.

This chain connects TRBV14 to TRBJ1-1; D ambiguous. Germline V lookup: CDR1 SGHDN, CDR2 FVKESK. The CDR3 contains 16 residues. The V gene lost 5 bases and the J gene lost 1 base, with 17 bases spanning the gap. This CDR3 is CASSSPSGRPNTEAFF. CDR3 DNA: TGTGCCAGCAGCTCCCCTTCCGGACGCCCGAACACTGAAGCTTTCTTT.

This clonotype occurred many times. The chain couples TRBV6-1 to TRBJ2-1; TRBD2 aligns across 9 bases. The CDR3 has 16 residues. Germline V lookup: CDR1 MNHNS, CDR2 SASEGT. V was clipped by 8 bases and J by 6 bases; unmatched bases: 14. The CDR3 loop reads CASGLGAGGPGNEQFF. As DNA, the CDR3 is TGTGCCAGCGGACTTGGGGCGGGAGGGCCCGGCAATGAGCAGTTCTTC.

This clonotype was counted ten times or more. This chain links TRBV6-1 with TRBJ2-7; 8 bases fit TRBD2. Germline trimming cut 5 bases from V and 7 bases from J; bases unmatched to any gene: 10. Germline CDR1 MNHNS, CDR2 SASEGT. There are 14 residues in the CDR3. CDR3 sequence reads: CASSLREGLGEQYF. CDR3 nucleotides: TGTGCCAGCAGTCTACGGGAGGGCCTTGGGGAGCAGTACTTC.

The chain combines TRBV4-1 with TRBJ1-1; the D gene is possibly TRBD1 (5 bases). This CDR3 is 15 amino acids long. Per germline, CDR1 MGHRA and CDR2 YSYEKL. Trimming shortened V by 4 bases and J by 3 bases, and 15 bases separated the two germline ends. CDR3 sequence (DNA): TGCGCCAGCAGCCGCGAGCGGCTCAGGGACACTGAAGCTTTCTTT. Amino acid sequence: CASSRERLRDTEAFF.

This clonotype occurred many times. CDR3 sequence reads: CASSRTTAGPMNTEAFF. The CDR3 DNA sequence: TGTGCCAGCAGTCGAACGACAGCTGGACCTATGAACACTGAAGCTTTCTTT. The chain employs TRBV27 and TRBJ1-1; possible D gene TRBD1, 5 bases. CDR3 length: 17 residues. The V end lost 5 bases, the J end lost 0 bases, and 19 bases lay between the germline ends. The germline gives CDR1 MNHEY, CDR2 SMNVEV (reference sequence).

This clonotype came up many times. The J gene is TRBJ2-5, the V gene TRBV9; possible D gene TRBD2, 5 bases. V was clipped by 0 bases and J by 5 bases, with 11 bases between them. The germline gives CDR1 SGDLS, CDR2 YYNGEE. The CDR3 spans 14 residues. This chain's CDR3 is CASSVGNGEETQYF. CDR3 DNA: TGTGCCAGCAGCGTAGGGAACGGGGAGGAGACCCAGTACTTC.

V gene TRBV30 combines with J gene TRBJ1-6; no clear D gene. In germline, CDR1 is GTSNPN, CDR2 SVGIG (reference sequence). V dropped 3 bases and J dropped 0 bases, with 9 bases sitting between them. This CDR3 spans 15 amino acids. The CDR3 loop is CAWSGPSSYNSPLHF. The CDR3 nucleotides are TGTGCCTGGAGCGGACCAAGCTCCTATAATTCACCCCTCCACTTT.

This clonotype appeared many times. The chain recombines TRBV29-1 with TRBJ2-3, with D tentatively TRBD2 (5 bases). V lost 5 bases to trimming and J lost 0 bases, with 18 bases between them. Looked up from germline, CDR1 is SQVTM and CDR2 is ANQGSEA. The CDR3 is made up of 16 amino acids. The CDR3 DNA is TGCAGCGTTCCCCCCCCTAATCGAGGGAGCACAGATACGCAGTATTTT. Residues: CSVPPPNRGSTDTQYF.

Many counts were recorded for this clonotype. The J gene is TRBJ2-7, the V gene TRBV20-1; the D gene is possibly TRBD1 (6 bases). Germline CDR1 and CDR2: DFQATT and SNEGSKA (reference sequence). The CDR3 runs 15 residues. Trimming shortened V by 1 base and J by 2 bases, and 15 bases separated the two germline ends. CDR3 protein: CSARAPGDTTYEQYF. In nucleotides, the CDR3 is TGCAGTGCTAGAGCCCCCGGGGACACCACCTACGAGCAGTACTTC.

This sequence joins TRBV7-8 and TRBJ2-3, with 9 bases fitting TRBD1. V lost 5 bases to trimming and J lost 4 bases; unmatched junction nucleotides: 13. Germline-derived CDR1 and CDR2 are SGHVS and FQNEAQ. The CDR3 is 17 residues long. The CDR3 DNA sequence: TGTGCCAGCAGCCGACCTCCGGGACAGGGTTGGGCAGATACGCAGTATTTT. Translated, it gives CASSRPPGQGWADTQYF.

The genes are TRBV4-1 and TRBJ1-2; D gene unclear. V was clipped by 3 bases and J by 6 bases, with 11 bases between them. Germline loops: CDR1 MGHRA, CDR2 YSYEKL. The CDR3 totals 13 residues. CDR3 nucleotide sequence: TGCGCCAGCAGCCACGCTAGGGTACATGGCTACACCTTC. Translating it yields CASSHARVHGYTF.